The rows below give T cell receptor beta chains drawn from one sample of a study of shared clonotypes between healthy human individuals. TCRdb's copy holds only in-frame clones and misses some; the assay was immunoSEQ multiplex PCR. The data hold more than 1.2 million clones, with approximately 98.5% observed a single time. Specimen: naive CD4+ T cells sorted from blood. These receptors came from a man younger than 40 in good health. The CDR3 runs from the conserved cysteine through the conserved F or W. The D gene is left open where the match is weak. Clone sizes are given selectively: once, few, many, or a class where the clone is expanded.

CDR3: CASSPGGVNTEAFF; DNA: TGTGCCAGCTCACCAGGAGGGGTGAACACTGAAGCTTTCTTT; D: NA; size: NA; V: TRBV18; J: TRBJ1-1
CDR3: CASSFLGGSNYGYTF; DNA: TGTGCCAGCAGTTTCCTGGGGGGATCTAACTATGGCTACACCTTC; D: NA; size: NA; V: TRBV27; J: TRBJ1-2
CDR3: CASSLMGPENTEAFF; DNA: TGTGCCAGCAGCTTAATGGGCCCTGAGAACACTGAAGCTTTCTTT; D: NA; size: NA; V: TRBV7-2; J: TRBJ1-1
CDR3: CSVSEGLNTEAFF; DNA: TGCAGCGTTTCGGAGGGGTTGAACACTGAAGCTTTCTTT; D: NA; size: once; V: TRBV29-1; J: TRBJ1-1
CDR3: CASSQEGSSSTDTQYF; DNA: TGTGCCAGCAGCCAGGAAGGGTCTTCAAGCACAGATACGCAGTATTTT; D: NA; size: NA; V: TRBV4-2; J: TRBJ2-3
CDR3: CASSLVISGRADEQFF; DNA: TGTGCCAGCAGCTTAGTCATAAGCGGGAGGGCCGATGAGCAGTTCTTC; D: TRBD2; size: once; V: TRBV7-9; J: TRBJ2-1
CDR3: CASSLNRGNGEQYF; DNA: TGTGCCAGCAGCTTAAACCGGGGCAACGGCGAGCAGTACTTC; D: NA; size: NA; V: TRBV7-9; J: TRBJ2-7
CDR3: CASSLVSSYEQYF; DNA: TGTGCCAGCAGCTTGGTGAGCTCCTACGAGCAGTACTTC; D: NA; size: NA; V: TRBV7-2; J: TRBJ2-7
CDR3: CASSLAADRGPQYF; DNA: TGTGCCAGCAGCTTAGCGGCAGACCGGGGGCCCCAGTACTTC; D: NA; size: NA; V: TRBV7-9; J: TRBJ2-5
CDR3: CASSSLVGDQDEQFF; DNA: TGCGCCAGCAGCTCCCTGGTCGGGGACCAGGATGAGCAGTTCTTC; D: NA; size: NA; V: TRBV5-1; J: TRBJ2-1
CDR3: CASSRIGVANHEQYF; DNA: TGCGCCAGCAGCCGCATAGGGGTAGCGAACCACGAGCAGTACTTC; D: NA; size: NA; V: TRBV5-1; J: TRBJ2-7
CDR3: CASSQVRLASGDTDTQYF; DNA: TGTGCCAGCAGCCAAGTGCGATTAGCGAGTGGGGACACAGATACGCAGTATTTT; D: NA; size: NA; V: TRBV4-2; J: TRBJ2-3
CDR3: CASSLALHGSGGQHF; DNA: TGTGCCAGCAGCTTGGCCCTCCATGGGAGTGGGGGCCAGCATTTT; D: NA; size: NA; V: TRBV5-8; J: TRBJ1-5
CDR3: CASSFWTSGQETQYF; DNA: TGCGCCAGCAGCTTTTGGACTAGCGGCCAAGAGACCCAGTACTTC; D: TRBD2; size: NA; V: TRBV5-1; J: TRBJ2-5
CDR3: CASSVGGSGSHPHNEQFF; DNA: TGTGCCAGCAGCGTAGGAGGTAGCGGGAGTCACCCGCATAATGAGCAGTTCTTC; D: TRBD2; size: NA; V: TRBV9; J: TRBJ2-1
CDR3: CASSVSGNQETQYF; DNA: TGTGCCAGCAGCGTTTCAGGGAACCAAGAGACCCAGTACTTC; D: NA; size: NA; V: TRBV9; J: TRBJ2-5
CDR3: CATSWGVGQPQHF; DNA: TGTGCCACCAGCTGGGGGGTGGGGCAGCCCCAGCATTTT; D: NA; size: NA; V: TRBV15; J: TRBJ1-5
CDR3: CAWEHTDKNTEAFF; DNA: TGTGCCTGGGAGCACACGGACAAGAACACTGAAGCTTTCTTT; D: NA; size: once; V: TRBV30; J: TRBJ1-1
CDR3: CASSWTGTANQPQHF; DNA: TGTGCCAGCAGCTGGACAGGGACCGCGAATCAGCCCCAGCATTTT; D: TRBD1; size: NA; V: TRBV7-8; J: TRBJ1-5
CDR3: CASSGFPPTGVIGELFF; DNA: TGTGCCAGCAGCGGGTTTCCCCCCACCGGGGTCATCGGGGAGCTGTTTTTT; D: NA; size: NA; V: TRBV5-4; J: TRBJ2-2
CDR3: CASSPPAAGGDYEQYF; DNA: TGTGCCAGCTCACCACCAGCAGCGGGAGGGGATTACGAGCAGTACTTC; D: TRBD2; size: NA; V: TRBV18; J: TRBJ2-7
CDR3: CASSLEGQPPYEQYF; DNA: TGTGCCAGCAGTTTGGAAGGACAGCCTCCTTACGAGCAGTACTTC; D: NA; size: NA; V: TRBV27; J: TRBJ2-7
CDR3: CASSLGGGQFF; DNA: TGTGCCAGCAGTCTCGGAGGAGGGCAGTTCTTC; D: NA; size: NA; V: TRBV7-9; J: TRBJ2-1
CDR3: CASSSGTSYTDTQYF; DNA: TGTGCCAGCAGCTCCGGGACATCTTACACAGATACGCAGTATTTT; D: NA; size: NA; V: TRBV7-9; J: TRBJ2-3
CDR3: CASSHGTGAYQNIQYF; DNA: TGTGCCAGCAGCCATGGGACAGGGGCCTACCAAAACATTCAGTACTTC; D: TRBD1; size: NA; V: TRBV5-4; J: TRBJ2-4
CDR3: CASSRGQGDYGYTF; DNA: TGCGCCAGCAGCCGGGGACAGGGTGACTATGGCTACACCTTC; D: TRBD1; size: NA; V: TRBV5-1; J: TRBJ1-2
CDR3: CSVIQGTSGRLNEQFF; DNA: TGCAGCGTTATCCAAGGGACTAGCGGGAGGTTGAATGAGCAGTTCTTC; D: TRBD2; size: NA; V: TRBV29-1; J: TRBJ2-1
CDR3: CASSSPGQGYGYTF; DNA: TGCGCCAGCAGCAGCCCGGGACAGGGGTATGGCTACACCTTC; D: TRBD1; size: NA; V: TRBV5-1; J: TRBJ1-2
CDR3: CSVDTQSTDTQYF; DNA: TGCAGCGTTGATACGCAGAGCACAGATACGCAGTATTTT; D: NA; size: NA; V: TRBV29-1; J: TRBJ2-3
CDR3: CASSLDLVGEQFF; DNA: TGTGCCAGCAGCTTAGATCTGGTTGGTGAGCAGTTCTTC; D: NA; size: NA; V: TRBV7-9; J: TRBJ2-1
CDR3: CASRSGGSHEQYF; DNA: TGCGCCAGCAGGAGCGGCGGGAGCCACGAGCAGTACTTC; D: TRBD2; size: NA; V: TRBV10-2; J: TRBJ2-7
CDR3: CASSPPLRDWSTDTQYF; DNA: TGTGCCAGTAGTCCCCCACTCAGGGACTGGAGCACAGATACGCAGTATTTT; D: NA; size: NA; V: TRBV19; J: TRBJ2-3
CDR3: CAARVSDDYGYTF; DNA: TGTGCCGCCAGGGTCTCGGATGACTATGGCTACACCTTC; D: NA; size: NA; V: TRBV6-6; J: TRBJ1-2
CDR3: CASSLGGATDTQYF; DNA: TGTGCCAGCAGCTTAGGAGGGGCCACAGATACGCAGTATTTT; D: NA; size: once; V: TRBV7-8; J: TRBJ2-3
CDR3: CASSKTGSSTDTQYF; DNA: TGTGCCAGCAGTAAGACAGGTTCTAGCACAGATACGCAGTATTTT; D: NA; size: NA; V: TRBV25-1; J: TRBJ2-3
CDR3: CASSEAPFYEQYF; DNA: TGTGCCAGCAGTGAAGCCCCGTTCTACGAGCAGTACTTC; D: NA; size: NA; V: TRBV6-1; J: TRBJ2-7
CDR3: CATNRGQVNQPQHF; DNA: TGTGCCACCAACCGGGGCCAGGTCAATCAGCCCCAGCATTTT; D: NA; size: NA; V: TRBV28; J: TRBJ1-5
CDR3: CASRGLADRQSTDTQYF; DNA: TGTGCCAGCCGTGGACTAGCGGACCGACAGAGCACAGATACGCAGTATTTT; D: TRBD2; size: NA; V: TRBV5-6; J: TRBJ2-3
CDR3: CASSEYSGGTYNEQFF; DNA: TGTGCCAGCTCAGAATATAGCGGGGGCACCTACAATGAGCAGTTCTTC; D: TRBD2; size: NA; V: TRBV18; J: TRBJ2-1
CDR3: CASSLVRAHSYEQYF; DNA: TGTGCCAGCAGCTTGGTGAGGGCTCACTCCTACGAGCAGTACTTC; D: NA; size: once; V: TRBV5-6; J: TRBJ2-7
CDR3: CASSEIVGGTGELFF; DNA: TGTGCCAGCAGTGAAATAGTGGGGGGTACCGGGGAGCTGTTTTTT; D: NA; size: NA; V: TRBV6-1; J: TRBJ2-2